Following are 11 T cell receptor beta chains from one sample sequenced in a study of Ad26.COV2.S vaccination and SARS-CoV-2 variants. Specified treatment: about 20 received Ad26.COV2.S at low or high dose, single or two shots; a few received placebo; per-sample allocation not given. Collection of the samples took place on day 63 after the first injection of vaccine or placebo. Method: immunoSEQ multiplex PCR; TCRdb's copy keeps in-frame clones and lacks some. The sample consists of some 640,000 clones, around 90% of them appearing once. This specimen consisted of peripheral blood, obtained in a trial of Ad26.COV2.S vaccine versus placebo. The receptor source for this set is a person between 18 and 65 years old who received the Ad26.COV2.S COVID-19 vaccine or a placebo.

This sequence joins TRBV19 and TRBJ2-7; 7 bases fit TRBD2. Germline-derived CDR1 and CDR2 are LNHDA and SQIVND (reference sequence). This CDR3 is built from 14 residues. The J segment lost 2 bases and the V segment lost 5 bases, leaving 6 bases of the junction unmatched. The CDR3 DNA reads as TGTGCCAGTAGTCCCCGGGACTACACCTACGAGCAGTACTTC. It encodes CASSPRDYTYEQYF.

The genes are TRBV6-5 and TRBJ1-1; D perhaps matches TRBD1 (5 bases). The length of the CDR3 is 15 residues. Germline CDR1 is MNHEY and CDR2 is SVGAGI. V was trimmed by 7 bases and J by 1 base, leaving 16 bases between them. The CDR3 coding sequence is TGTGCCAGCACCCCGTTTCGCCAGGGGAACACTGAAGCTTTCTTT. Encoded protein: CASTPFRQGNTEAFF.

This clone came up a few times. In DNA, the CDR3 is TGTGCCAGCAGCTTCGGACAGGGCTCCTACGAGCAGTACTTC. Translation: CASSFGQGSYEQYF. This sequence joins TRBV11-1 and TRBJ2-7, with TRBD1 matching over 8 bases. From germline, CDR1 is SGHAT and CDR2 FQDESV (reference sequence). This CDR3 is 14 amino acids long. Trimming took 3 bases from V and 0 from J; bases not matched to a gene: 1.

The genes are TRBV19 and TRBJ1-5; possible D gene TRBD1, 5 bases. The CDR3 has 12 amino acids. Germline assignment: CDR1 LNHDA and CDR2 SQIVND (reference sequence). Trimming left V 8 bases short and J 6 bases short, with 11 bases between. The CDR3 bases are TGTGCCAGTGGGGGGGGGATTCAGCCCCAGCATTTT. This codes for CASGGGIQPQHF.

The rearrangement links TRBV5-7 to TRBJ2-7; TRBD1 matches 7 bases. TRBV5-7 is filed as an ORF, its function uncertain. V trimming: 4 bases; J trimming: 3 bases; junction bases outside the gene matches: 13. There are 16 residues in the CDR3. In DNA, the CDR3 is TGTGCCAGCAGCCGACGCCTGGGGACAGAGGGCTACGAGCAGTACTTC. It specifies CASSRRLGTEGYEQYF.

This chain links TRBV7-2 with TRBJ1-2; D not certain. Per germline, CDR1 SGHTA and CDR2 FQGNSA. The ends were cut back, 5 bases at V and 2 bases at J, with 9 bases in the middle. The CDR3 extends over 13 amino acids. The DNA for the CDR3 is TGTGCCAGCAGCCGGGCCGCGAACTATGGCTACACCTTC. Protein: CASSRAANYGYTF.

This clone appeared once. Other DNA sequences of this sample code for an identical CDR3. The chain carries TRBV19 and TRBJ2-5; possibly TRBD1 for D (5 bases). CDR1 is LNHDA and CDR2 is SQIVND in the germline V gene (reference sequence). This CDR3 has 13 amino acids. V was pared by 3 bases and J by 1 base, with 6 bases between. This CDR3 is CASSITGQETQYF. Here the CDR3 DNA reads TGTGCCAGTAGTATCACAGGCCAAGAGACCCAGTACTTC. The entire variable domain, with the rest obtained from reference TRBV19 and TRBJ2-5, is as follows: DGGITQSPKYLFRKEGQNVTLSCEQNLNHDAMYWYRQDPGQGLRLIYYSQIVNDFQKGDIAEGYSVSREKKESFPLTVTSAQKNPTAFYLCASSITGQETQYFGPGTRLLVL.

This clone was seen more than once but under ten times. A junction boundary mismatches the germline segment, possibly from a read error. This chain links TRBV7-7 with TRBJ2-7, with 8 positions matching TRBD1. This CDR3 has 13 amino acids. Per the germline V gene, CDR1 is SSHAT and CDR2 is FNYEAQ (reference sequence). In nucleotides, the CDR3 is TGTGCTAGCAGCAAAGACAGGGGCTACGAGCAGTACTTC. Its protein product is CASSKDRGYEQYF.

V usage is TRBV10-3 and J usage is TRBJ1-1; perhaps TRBD1 as D (5 bases). Germline V CDR1 and CDR2: ENHRY, SYGVKD. V dropped 11 bases and J dropped 3 bases, with 13 bases sitting between them. The CDR3 loop spans 12 amino acids. CDR3 nucleotides: TGTGCCGTCGGACGGGGCGACACTGAAGCTTTCTTT. Residues: CAVGRGDTEAFF.

The chain uses TRBV29-1 and TRBJ1-2, with D perhaps matching TRBD1 (6 bases). Germline V gene lookup returns CDR1 SQVTM and CDR2 ANQGSEA. Between the trimmed V and J ends, which lost 7 bases and 3 bases, there was a span of 12 bases. This CDR3 is built from 12 residues. The CDR3 region has the DNA TGCAGCGCCAAACAGGGAGACTATGGCTACACCTTC. This sequence encodes CSAKQGDYGYTF.

V is TRBV9 and J is TRBJ2-7; D unresolved. The V and J ends lost 2 bases and 1 base respectively, with 10 bases between them. The CDR3 has 14 residues. Germline CDR1 reads SGDLS; CDR2 reads YYNGEE. CDR3 in amino acids: CASSVQASSYEQYF. DNA for the CDR3: TGTGCCAGCAGCGTCCAGGCCTCTTCCTACGAGCAGTACTTC. Full variable domain (rest looked up from reference TRBV9 and TRBJ2-7): DSGVTQTPKHLITATGQRVTLRCSPRSGDLSVYWYQQSLDQGLQFLIQYYNGEERAKGNILERFSAQQFPDLHSELNLSSLELGDSALYFCASSVQASSYEQYFGPGTRLTVT.